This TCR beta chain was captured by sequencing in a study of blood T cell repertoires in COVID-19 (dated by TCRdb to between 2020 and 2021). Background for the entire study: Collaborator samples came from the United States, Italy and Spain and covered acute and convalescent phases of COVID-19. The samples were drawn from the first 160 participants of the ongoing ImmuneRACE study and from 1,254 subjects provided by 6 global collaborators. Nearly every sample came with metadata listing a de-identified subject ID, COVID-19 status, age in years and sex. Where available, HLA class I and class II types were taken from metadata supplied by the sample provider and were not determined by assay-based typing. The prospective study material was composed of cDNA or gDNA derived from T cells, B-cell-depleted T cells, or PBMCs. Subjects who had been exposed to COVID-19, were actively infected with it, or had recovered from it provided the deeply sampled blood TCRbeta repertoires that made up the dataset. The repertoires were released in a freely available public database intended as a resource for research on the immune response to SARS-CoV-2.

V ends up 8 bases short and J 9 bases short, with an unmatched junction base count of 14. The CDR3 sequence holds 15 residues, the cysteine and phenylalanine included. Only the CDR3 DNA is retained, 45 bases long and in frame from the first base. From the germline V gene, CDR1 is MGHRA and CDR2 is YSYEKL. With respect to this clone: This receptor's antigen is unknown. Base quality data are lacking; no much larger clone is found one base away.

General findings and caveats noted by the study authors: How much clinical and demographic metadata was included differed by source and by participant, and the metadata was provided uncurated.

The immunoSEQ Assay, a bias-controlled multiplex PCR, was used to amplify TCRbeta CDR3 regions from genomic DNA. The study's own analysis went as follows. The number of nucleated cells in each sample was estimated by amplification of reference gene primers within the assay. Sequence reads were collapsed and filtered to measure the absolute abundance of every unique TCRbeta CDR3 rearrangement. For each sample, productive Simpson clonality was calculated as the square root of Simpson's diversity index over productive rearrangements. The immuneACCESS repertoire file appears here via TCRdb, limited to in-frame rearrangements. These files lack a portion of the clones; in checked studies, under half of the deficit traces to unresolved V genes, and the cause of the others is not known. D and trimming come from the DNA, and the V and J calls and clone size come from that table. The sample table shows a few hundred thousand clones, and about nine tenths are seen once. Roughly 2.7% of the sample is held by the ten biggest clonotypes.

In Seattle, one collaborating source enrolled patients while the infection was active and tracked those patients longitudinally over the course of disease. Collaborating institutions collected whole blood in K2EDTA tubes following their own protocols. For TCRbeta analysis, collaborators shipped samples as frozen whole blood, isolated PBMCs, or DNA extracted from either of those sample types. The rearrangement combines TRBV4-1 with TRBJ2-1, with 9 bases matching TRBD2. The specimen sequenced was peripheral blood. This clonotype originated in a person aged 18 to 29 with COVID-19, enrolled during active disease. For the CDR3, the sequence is CASRGLAGGFPEQFF. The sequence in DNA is TGCGCCAGCCGTGGATTGGCGGGAGGGTTCCCTGAGCAGTTCTTC.